The T cell receptor beta chain described here comes from a study of human T cells and chemical hapten exposure. This clonotype showed up just a few times. The V end lost 3 bases, the J end lost 5 bases, and 16 bases lay between the germline ends. Germline CDR1 LGHNA, CDR2 YNFKEQ. This CDR3 is 15 amino acids long. Time point indicated: patch test 1, 2 weeks after DPC sensitization. Regarding treatment: therapeutic diphenylcyclopropenone sensitization with weekly scalp DPC. TCRdb passed the RACE reads through MiXCR, listing each CDR3 protein once. The repertoire holds 350,000 or so distinct CDR3 sequences, with under 8% as singletons.

The V and J genes are TRBV4-2 and TRBJ1-2, with D tentatively TRBD1 (5 bases). The sequence was collected from a woman aged 18-35 years with alopecia areata. Some clones in this sample may be carry-over from other donors' samples. The sequencing used whole blood, collected in connection with sensitization to the hapten diphenylcyclopropenone (DPC). CDR3 bases: TGTGCCAGCAGCCAGCCGACTGGGACGGATTATGGCTACACCTTC. Translated: CASSQPTGTDYGYTF.